Here is one T cell receptor beta chain with its context. These data belong to a study of blood T cell repertoires in COVID-19. Overall study: PBMCs, B-cell-depleted T cells, or T cells were the source of the cDNA or gDNA that made up the material.

Authors' analysis steps: From reference gene primer amplification, estimates of nucleated cell counts were derived. Method: immunoSEQ multiplex PCR; TCRdb's copy keeps in-frame clones and lacks some. V, J and clone size derive from that table, while D and trimming were established from the DNA sequence. The table shows some 40,000 clones, with roughly three quarters occurring only once. Trimming removed 6 bases from V and 7 bases from J, with 9 bases in between. CDR3 size: 11 residues. Germline CDR1 LNHDA, CDR2 SQIVND (reference sequence). The sequence derives from a man between 65 and 79 years old with acute or convalescent COVID-19. What was sequenced was peripheral blood. This chain links TRBV19 with TRBJ1-1; D call uncertain. The DNA of the CDR3 is TGTGCCAGTAGCACCCACGGTGAAGCTTTCTTT. Amino acids: CASSTHGEAFF.